Each of the 19 T cell receptor beta chains below was sequenced from the same sample in a study of CD8 T cells in Susac syndrome. Random hexamers were used to reverse transcribe the RNA input (about 0.5 to 1 ug). TCRdb reanalysed the immunoSEQ multiplex PCR reads using MiXCR and keeps one entry per CDR3 protein. The sample contains some 300,000 distinct CDR3 sequences, approximately 85% of which appear only once. The sample was CD8+ T cells from PBMCs. The receptors originated from a human donor with multiple sclerosis.

The chain employs TRBV20-1 and TRBJ2-2; the match to TRBD2 covers 9 bases. CDR1 is DFQATT, CDR2 SNEGSKA, per germline (reference sequence). V shed 3 bases and J 2 bases; nucleotides not matched to a gene: 7. The CDR3 loop spans 16 amino acids. In nucleotides, the CDR3 is TGCAGTGCTAGTCGACTAGCGGTAGCTAACACCGGGGAGCTGTTTTTT. Protein sequence: CSASRLAVANTGELFF.

This clonotype has a single count. The chain recombines TRBV24-1 with TRBJ1-1, with 10 bases that match TRBD1. Germline-derived CDR1 and CDR2 are KGHDR and SFDVKD. The CDR3 length is 14 residues. The trim removed 9 bases at V and 3 bases at J, leaving 6 bases unmatched. The DNA for the CDR3 is TGTGCCACCTTTCTCGGGACAGGGGACACTGAAGCTTTCTTT. This codes for CATFLGTGDTEAFF.

The chain couples TRBV9 to TRBJ2-7, with 7 bases lining up with TRBD2. This CDR3 is built from 13 residues. Germline CDR1 reads SGDLS; CDR2 reads YYNGEE. J gave up 8 bases and V 2 bases, and 7 bases lay outside the gene matches. This CDR3 is CASSVGGGTKQYF. DNA for the CDR3: TGTGCCAGCAGCGTCGGGGGAGGGACTAAGCAGTACTTC.

For the CDR3, the DNA is TGTGCCAGCAGCCCAGGGGGACGTAATGAAGCTTTCTTT. As protein: CASSPGGRNEAFF. The V call is TRBV28, the J call TRBJ1-1, with TRBD1 identical over 7 bases. The CDR3 is 13 residues long. Trimming at V came to 6 bases and at J to 7 bases, leaving 8 bases not matched to a gene. The germline V gene encodes CDR1 MDHEN and CDR2 SYDVKM.

In nucleotides, the CDR3 is TGTGCCAGCAGTTTTTTAGGTTCGGGTCGAGGGGAACAGCCCCAGCATTTT. Translation gives CASSFLGSGRGEQPQHF. V gene TRBV28 combines with J gene TRBJ1-5; the D gene is possibly TRBD1 (5 bases). Germline CDR1 is MDHEN and CDR2 is SYDVKM. V shed 3 bases and J shed 7 bases, with 22 bases lying between them. The CDR3 runs to 17 residues.

CDR3 coding DNA: TGTGCCAGCAGGCGAGGACAGGGGGCCATCGGGGAGCTGTTTTTT. Encoded protein: CASRRGQGAIGELFF. The J gene is TRBJ2-2, the V gene TRBV21-1; TRBD1, the table's D call, lacks a check against the DNA. TRBV21-1 corresponds to a pseudogene. This CDR3 spans 15 amino acids.

This chain connects TRBV19 to TRBJ2-1; D is perhaps TRBD1 (5 bases). Looked up from germline, CDR1 is LNHDA and CDR2 is SQIVND (reference sequence). Deletions cut 7 bases from V and 0 bases from J, with 13 bases between. The CDR3 spans 15 residues. The CDR3 nucleotides are TGTGCCAGTACCACAGGCTCGAGCTCCTACAATGAGCAGTTCTTC. Protein: CASTTGSSSYNEQFF.

There are a few counts of this clonotype. The rearrangement uses TRBV27 and TRBJ2-1; TRBD1 aligns across 7 bases. Trimming removed 3 bases from V and 5 bases from J; junction bases left unmatched: 1. There are 13 residues in the CDR3. Germline loops: CDR1 MNHEY, CDR2 SMNVEV (reference sequence). The CDR3 region has the DNA TGTGCCAGCAGTTTGACAGGGAACAATGAGCAGTTCTTC. It encodes CASSLTGNNEQFF.

This chain connects TRBV6-2 or TRBV6-3 to TRBJ2-2, with TRBD2 matching over 11 bases. The V gene's germline CDR1 is MNHEY and CDR2 SVGEGT. The CDR3 has 18 amino acids. After removal of 0 bases from V and 0 bases from J, the junction contained 3 bases not matched to a gene. CDR3 residues: CASSYSTSGTTNTGELFF. Written as DNA, the CDR3 is TGTGCCAGCAGTTACTCGACTAGCGGGACAACGAACACCGGGGAGCTGTTTTTT.

The rearrangement joins TRBV27 to TRBJ1-5; D is unclear. The CDR3 covers 17 residues. The V and J ends lost 4 bases and 0 bases respectively, with 16 bases between them. Germline V lookup: CDR1 MNHEY, CDR2 SMNVEV (reference sequence). The CDR3 DNA sequence: TGTGCCAGCAGTTCTGATGCTAGGGCTTATAGCAATCAGCCCCAGCATTTT. Amino acids: CASSSDARAYSNQPQHF.

This chain uses TRBV19 with TRBJ1-5; D is unclear. Germline-derived CDR1 and CDR2 are LNHDA and SQIVND (reference sequence). V was pared by 5 bases and J by 7 bases, with 12 bases between. The CDR3 loop spans 13 amino acids. Here the CDR3 DNA reads TGTGCCAGTAGTTTCCAGGTCGGACAGCCCCAGCATTTT. Encoded protein: CASSFQVGQPQHF.

V is TRBV12-3 or TRBV12-4 and J is TRBJ1-2; possible D gene TRBD1, 6 bases. This CDR3 contains 15 residues. Trimming cost V 6 bases and J 4 bases, with 18 bases left between them. The CDR3 region has the DNA TGTGCCAGCAGGTCAGAAACAGGGCCACCCTATGGCTACACCTTC. Translated, it gives CASRSETGPPYGYTF.

The chain recombines TRBV7-2 with TRBJ1-1; the match to TRBD1 covers 7 bases. The junction had 5 bases not matched to a gene; V was cut back by 3 bases and J by 4 bases. The CDR3 is made up of 14 amino acids. The V gene's germline CDR1 is SGHTA and CDR2 FQGNSA. Here the CDR3 DNA reads TGTGCCAGCAGCTTGGACAGGTCGGGCACTGAAGCTTTCTTT. It yields the protein CASSLDRSGTEAFF.

The V call is TRBV12-5, the J call TRBJ2-7; D may correspond to TRBD1 or TRBD2 (5 bases each). Germline V gene data show CDR1 as LGHNT and CDR2 as FRNRAP. The CDR3 runs to 13 residues. Trimming removed 1 base from V and 3 bases from J, with 7 bases in between. CDR3 region: CASGLAGHYEQYF. The CDR3 DNA reads TGTGCTAGTGGTTTGGCGGGGCACTACGAGCAGTACTTC.

This clonotype was observed once. V and J are TRBV12-3 or TRBV12-4 and TRBJ1-3; TRBD1 is a possible D gene (6 bases). The CDR3 is 14 amino acids. V was trimmed by 6 bases and J by 8 bases, leaving 17 bases between them. CDR3 DNA: TGTGCCAGCAGCTTTTCCGGGGGCACAGACACCATATATTTT. Protein: CASSFSGGTDTIYF.

The chain's CDR3 is CASSLGKTHPGNTEAFF. As DNA, the CDR3 is TGTGCCAGCAGCTTAGGGAAGACCCACCCGGGGAACACTGAAGCTTTCTTT. V is TRBV7-9 and J is TRBJ1-1; D gene uncertain. Germline CDR1 reads SEHNR; CDR2 reads FQNEAQ (reference sequence). The CDR3 totals 17 residues. V lost 1 base to trimming and J lost 1 base, with 16 bases between them.

The chain is built from TRBV4-2 and TRBJ2-1; 8 bases are a match to TRBD2. Germline-derived CDR1 and CDR2 are LGHNA and YNFKEQ. The junction had 5 bases not matched to a gene; V was cut back by 0 bases and J by 1 base. CDR3 length: 17 residues. Written as DNA, the CDR3 is TGTGCCAGCAGCCAAGAAGGGGGACTAGGATCCTACAATGAGCAGTTCTTC. It is translated as CASSQEGGLGSYNEQFF.

In its sample, this clonotype was seen once. The chain uses TRBV7-9 and TRBJ2-5, with 9 bases aligning to TRBD2. V dropped 1 base and J dropped 12; count of bases not matched to a gene: 9. The CDR3 is made up of 14 amino acids. Germline V CDR1 and CDR2: SEHNR, FQNEAQ (reference sequence). This CDR3 is CASSLVRLAEIKYF. The CDR3 DNA sequence: TGTGCCAGCAGCTTAGTACGACTAGCGGAAATTAAGTACTTC.

The chain uses TRBV6-1 and TRBJ2-7, with D tentatively TRBD2 (5 bases). Per the germline V gene, CDR1 is MNHNS and CDR2 is SASEGT. Trimming pared 2 bases from V and 6 bases from J, leaving 26 bases between. This CDR3 contains 18 residues. The CDR3 bases are TGTGCCAGCAGTGAATTTAGCCCCGTTGATAGGCGGGCCGTCGAGCAGTACTTC. It translates to CASSEFSPVDRRAVEQYF.